These T cell receptor beta chains were read from a single sample in a study of shared clonotypes between healthy human individuals. Sequencing used immunoSEQ multiplex PCR; TCRdb keeps in-frame clones, though not all of them. The sample includes some 2.1 million clones, around 95% seen only once; the top ten take more than 0.1%. Sequenced material: naive CD4+ T cells sorted from blood. These receptors were taken from a man aged 18 to 29 in good health. CDR3s include the opening cysteine and the closing phenylalanine or tryptophan. A D gene is named only where the DNA matches it firmly. Clone size, where shown, is once, few, many, or a class for clones that have expanded.

v_gene: TRBV15; j_gene: TRBJ1-4; abundance: once; d_gene: .; CDR3aa: CATSRARTGRTNEKLFF; CDR3nt: TGTGCCACCAGCAGAGCCAGGACGGGAAGAACTAATGAAAAACTGTTTTTT
v_gene: TRBV6-5; j_gene: TRBJ1-5; abundance: .; d_gene: TRBD1; CDR3aa: CASSRGTGHQPQHF; CDR3nt: TGTGCCAGCAGTAGAGGGACAGGGCATCAGCCCCAGCATTTT
v_gene: TRBV5-4; j_gene: TRBJ2-7; abundance: once; d_gene: TRBD1; CDR3aa: CASSSPHGQGRYEQYF; CDR3nt: TGTGCCAGCAGCTCCCCACATGGACAGGGGAGGTACGAGCAGTACTTC
v_gene: TRBV11-2; j_gene: TRBJ2-5; abundance: .; d_gene: .; CDR3aa: CASSLGLGMETQYF; CDR3nt: TGTGCCAGCAGCTTAGGTCTAGGGATGGAGACCCAGTACTTC
v_gene: TRBV7-2; j_gene: TRBJ2-1; abundance: .; d_gene: TRBD2; CDR3aa: CASSPAGVVYNEQFF; CDR3nt: TGTGCCAGCAGCCCAGCGGGGGTGGTTTACAATGAGCAGTTCTTC
v_gene: TRBV7-2; j_gene: TRBJ2-1; abundance: .; d_gene: .; CDR3aa: CASSLGLPPLGNEQFF; CDR3nt: TGTGCCAGCAGCTTAGGGCTCCCTCCCTTGGGCAATGAGCAGTTCTTC
v_gene: TRBV15; j_gene: TRBJ1-6; abundance: .; d_gene: .; CDR3aa: CATSRGLGQVGAPLHF; CDR3nt: TGTGCCACCAGCAGGGGGCTAGGGCAGGTCGGTGCACCCCTCCACTTT
v_gene: TRBV10-3; j_gene: TRBJ2-1; abundance: .; d_gene: TRBD2; CDR3aa: CAIRSGTGRGDEQFF; CDR3nt: TGTGCCATCAGAAGCGGGACTGGTAGGGGCGATGAGCAGTTCTTC
v_gene: TRBV7-3; j_gene: TRBJ1-1; abundance: .; d_gene: TRBD1; CDR3aa: CASSLRRGLTEAFF; CDR3nt: TGTGCCAGCAGCTTAAGGAGGGGGCTCACTGAAGCTTTCTTT
v_gene: TRBV7-7; j_gene: TRBJ2-1; abundance: .; d_gene: .; CDR3aa: CASGSDRNNEQFF; CDR3nt: TGTGCTAGCGGATCTGACAGGAACAATGAGCAGTTCTTC
v_gene: TRBV7-2; j_gene: TRBJ1-1; abundance: .; d_gene: .; CDR3aa: CASSLSRGGTEAFF; CDR3nt: TGTGCCAGCAGCTTAAGTAGAGGAGGCACTGAAGCTTTCTTT
v_gene: TRBV2; j_gene: TRBJ1-2; abundance: .; d_gene: .; CDR3aa: CASSESPGRYGYTF; CDR3nt: TGTGCCAGCAGTGAATCCCCAGGGCGCTATGGCTACACCTTC
v_gene: TRBV14; j_gene: TRBJ2-3; abundance: .; d_gene: TRBD2; CDR3aa: CASSPGGRAGADTQYF; CDR3nt: TGTGCCAGCAGCCCTGGCGGGAGGGCCGGGGCAGATACGCAGTATTTT
v_gene: TRBV7-2; j_gene: TRBJ2-1; abundance: .; d_gene: TRBD1; CDR3aa: CASSSAGGYNEQFF; CDR3nt: TGTGCCAGCAGCTCCGCAGGGGGCTACAATGAGCAGTTCTTC
v_gene: TRBV23-1; j_gene: TRBJ1-2; abundance: .; d_gene: .; CDR3aa: CANRRARVPCF; CDR3nt: TGCGCCAACCGCCGGGCCCGGGTCCCGTGCTTC
v_gene: TRBV20-1; j_gene: TRBJ1-1; abundance: .; d_gene: .; CDR3aa: CSASVKDEAFF; CDR3nt: TGCAGTGCTAGTGTGAAAGACGAAGCTTTCTTT